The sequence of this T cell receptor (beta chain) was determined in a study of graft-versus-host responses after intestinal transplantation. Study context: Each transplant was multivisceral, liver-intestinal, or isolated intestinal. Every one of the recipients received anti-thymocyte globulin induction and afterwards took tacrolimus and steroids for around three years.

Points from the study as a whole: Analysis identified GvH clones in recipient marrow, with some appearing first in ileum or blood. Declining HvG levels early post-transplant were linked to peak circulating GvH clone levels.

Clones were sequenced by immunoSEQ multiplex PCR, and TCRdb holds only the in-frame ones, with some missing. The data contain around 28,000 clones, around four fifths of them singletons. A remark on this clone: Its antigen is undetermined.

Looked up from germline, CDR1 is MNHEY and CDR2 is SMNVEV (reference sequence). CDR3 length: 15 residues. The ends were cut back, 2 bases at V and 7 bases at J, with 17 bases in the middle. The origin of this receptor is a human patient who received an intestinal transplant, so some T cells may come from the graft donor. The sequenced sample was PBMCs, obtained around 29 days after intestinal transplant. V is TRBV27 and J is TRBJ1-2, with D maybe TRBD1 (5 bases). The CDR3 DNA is TGTGCCAGCAGTTTAGTGGGATGGGGGGAATCTGGCTACACCTTC. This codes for CASSLVGWGESGYTF.